The rows below give T cell receptor beta chains drawn from one sample of a study of vaccination and CD4 T cells after COVID-19. These TCRs are of unknown antigen specificity. From the PCR reads, TCRdb called clonotypes with MiXCR, one entry per CDR3 protein. The table records approximately 25,000 distinct CDR3 sequences, about three fifths of them present only once. Source material: CD4+ T cells from blood, cultured in vitro. These receptor sequences come from a human donor who had recovered from COVID-19. Each CDR3 is given with its conserved first and last residue. Each record gives: J gene, D gene, V gene, clone size, CDR3 DNA, CDR3 protein. The D gene is left open where the match is weak. Some rows mark clone size as missing; the rest say once, few, many or name a class of expanded clone.

>TRBJ2-6|.|TRBV9|once
TGTGCCAGCAGCGTAGGAGGGGCCAACGTCCTGACTTTC
CASSVGGANVLTF
>TRBJ1-2|TRBD1|TRBV19|.
TGTGCCAGTAGTATGCGACAGGGGGCTAGCTACACCTTC
CASSMRQGASYTF
>TRBJ1-6|.|TRBV28|.
TGTGCCAGCAGGGCAGGGAATTCACCCCTCCACTTT
CASRAGNSPLHF
>TRBJ2-5|TRBD2|TRBV27|few
TGTGCCAGCAGTTTACGGGCGGGAGGGCCAGTGAGCGAGACCCAGTACTTC
CASSLRAGGPVSETQYF
>TRBJ1-6|.|TRBV20-1|few
TGCAGTGCTAGTGCCCGGGGTTATGTAAATTCACCCCTCCACTTT
CSASARGYVNSPLHF
>TRBJ2-5|.|TRBV30|.
TGTGCCTGGAGTGTTAAAGAGACCCAGTACTTC
CAWSVKETQYF
>TRBJ2-5|.|TRBV11-3|.
TGTGCCAGCAGCTTAGGCGGGCGTGGTGGAGAGACCCAGTACTTC
CASSLGGRGGETQYF
>TRBJ2-5|.|TRBV21-1|large
TGTGCCAGCAGTTTGTGGGGTAAGGAGACCCAGTACTTC
CASSLWGKETQYF
>TRBJ2-3|TRBD2|TRBV9|.
TGTGCCAGCAGCGGACTAGCAGGCGATACGCAGTATTTT
CASSGLAGDTQYF
>TRBJ1-2|.|TRBV19|.
TGTGCCAGTAGGATTCAGGGAGGCGACTATGGCTACACCTTC
CASRIQGGDYGYTF
>TRBJ2-1|.|TRBV12-3/TRBV12-4|once
TGTGCCAGCAGAAGGGGATCACCCAATGAGCAGTTCTTC
CASRRGSPNEQFF
>TRBJ1-1|.|TRBV19|few
TGTGCCAGTACTAAGACAGGTACAGCCCCCAACACTGAAGCTTTCTTT
CASTKTGTAPNTEAFF
>TRBJ2-3|.|TRBV20-1|.
TGCAGTGCTGGGCCCCCCAAAACCACCTCTAGCACAGATACGCAGTATTTT
CSAGPPKTTSSTDTQYF
>TRBJ1-2|.|TRBV7-3|.
TGTGCCAGCAGCTTACAGCCCGGGGGGAACTATGGCTACACCTTC
CASSLQPGGNYGYTF
>TRBJ1-2|.|TRBV12-3/TRBV12-4|.
TGTGCCAGCAGGGCTTCCAAGAACTATGGCTACACCTTC
CASRASKNYGYTF
>TRBJ2-7|TRBD2|TRBV7-9|few
TGTGCCAGCAGCCGGGGGGGCAAGGGGTACTCCTACGAGCAGTACTTC
CASSRGGKGYSYEQYF
>TRBJ1-6|.|TRBV5-1|.
TGCGCCAGCAGCTCCCTACTAGGACAGCTTAATTCACCCCTCCACTTT
CASSSLLGQLNSPLHF
>TRBJ1-5|.|TRBV20-1|few
TGCAGTGCTAACCGGGACCCCAATCAGCCCCAGCATTTT
CSANRDPNQPQHF
>TRBJ1-1|.|TRBV11-2|.
TGTGCCAGCAGCTTCGGAAAGGGGGTTGATTACACTGAAGCTTTCTTT
CASSFGKGVDYTEAFF
>TRBJ2-7|TRBD1|TRBV6-1|.
TGTGCCAGCAGGCCAGGGGGCGGTCGTGGCGAGCAGTACTTC
CASRPGGGRGEQYF
>TRBJ2-7|TRBD2|TRBV7-2|few
TGTGCCAGCAGCTTAACACATAGCGGGAGCTCCTACGAGCAGTACTTC
CASSLTHSGSSYEQYF
>TRBJ2-7|.|TRBV19|few
TGTGCCGCAGGACGGGGGGCGTTTAAAAACGAGCAGTACTTC
CAAGRGAFKNEQYF
>TRBJ1-5|.|TRBV28|.
TGTGCCAGCAGTCCCCCCGGGGGAGGTCAGCCCCAGCATTTT
CASSPPGGGQPQHF
>TRBJ1-2|.|TRBV3-1|.
TGTGCCAGCAGCCAAGTAGGGGGGAAGGGCTACACCTTC
CASSQVGGKGYTF
>TRBJ1-5|.|TRBV2|.
TGTGCCAGCAGCATGGGGGTAGGGAATCAGCCCCAGCATTTT
CASSMGVGNQPQHF
>TRBJ1-2|.|TRBV20-1|.
TGCAGTGCCTCCCCGAGGGTGTTTGATGATCGCTACACCTTC
CSASPRVFDDRYTF
>TRBJ1-5|TRBD1|TRBV28|few
TGTGCCAGCAGACCGGAGACAGGGTACAATCAGCCCCAGCATTTT
CASRPETGYNQPQHF
>TRBJ2-5|.|TRBV27|.
TGTGCCAGCAGTTTGGGAGAGACCCAGTACTTC
CASSLGETQYF
>TRBJ1-1|.|TRBV12-5|.
TGTGCTAGCGGTAGGGGGAACACTGAAGCTTTCTTT
CASGRGNTEAFF
>TRBJ2-5|.|TRBV7-2|.
TGTGCCAGCAGCTCCCCGACAGGAGGGGAGCAAGAGACCCAGTACTTC
CASSSPTGGEQETQYF
>TRBJ2-3|TRBD2|TRBV7-2|few
TGTGCCAGCAGCGCCAGGATGACTAGCGGGTACTCGTCCATCAGATCCACGCAGTATTTT
CASSARMTSGYSSIRSTQYF
>TRBJ1-1|.|TRBV28|.
TGTGCCAGCAGTTTAAGACATCTGGTTCGGGCCACTGAAGCTTTCTTT
CASSLRHLVRATEAFF
>TRBJ1-5|.|TRBV5-6|.
TGTGCCAGCAGTGGCTCGAGAAATCAGCCCCAGCATTTT
CASSGSRNQPQHF
>TRBJ1-5|.|TRBV19|.
TGTGCCAGTAACGACCTCGCGGGTCAGCCCCAGCATTTT
CASNDLAGQPQHF
>TRBJ1-5|.|TRBV18|.
TGTGCCAGCTCACCATTGGATACCCCTGGCAATCAGCCCCAGCATTTT
CASSPLDTPGNQPQHF
>TRBJ2-7|.|TRBV30|few
TGTGCCTGGAGTCTCAGTCGCGAGCAGTACTTC
CAWSLSREQYF